One and the same sample provided the 23 T cell receptor beta chains below, sequenced in a study of blood T cell repertoires in COVID-19. Only in-frame clones appear in the TCRdb table, and some are missing; sequencing was by immunoSEQ multiplex PCR. The table lists about 280,000 clones, 85% to 90% of them singletons. The sample was PBMCs or T cells enriched from blood (not recorded which). Source of these receptors: a woman aged 55-75 years in a cohort exposed to, infected with or recovered from COVID-19 (not recorded which).

The chain uses TRBV9 and TRBJ2-3; D is undetermined. Germline V gene data show CDR1 as SGDLS and CDR2 as YYNGEE. The V and J ends lost 0 bases and 4 bases respectively, with 6 bases between them. The CDR3 length is 13 residues. CDR3 sequence reads: CASSVDEADTQYF. The CDR3 region has the DNA TGTGCCAGCAGCGTAGACGAGGCAGATACGCAGTATTTT.

This chain joins TRBV7-2 and TRBJ2-5; D might be TRBD1 (6 bases). CDR1 and CDR2 from the germline V gene are SGHTA and FQGNSA. CDR3 length: 14 amino acids. Trimming shortened V by 5 bases and J by 2 bases, and 12 bases separated the two germline ends. CDR3 sequence (DNA): TGTGCCAGCAGCGCTTGGACAGCACAAGAGACCCAGTACTTC. Translation gives CASSAWTAQETQYF.

The V gene is TRBV5-1, the J gene TRBJ2-2; 9 bases match TRBD1. The ends lost 3 bases at V and 2 bases at J; junction bases unmatched: 5. This CDR3 spans 16 amino acids. Germline V lookup: CDR1 SGHRS, CDR2 YFSETQ. CDR3 DNA: TGCGCCAGCAGCTGGGGGGACAGGGTTAACACCGGGGAGCTGTTTTTT. This translates into CASSWGDRVNTGELFF.

This clone came up a few times. This chain connects TRBV27 to TRBJ2-7, with D possibly being TRBD1 (5 bases). In germline, CDR1 is MNHEY, CDR2 SMNVEV (reference sequence). V gave up 5 bases and J gave up 2 bases, with 16 bases separating them. The length of the CDR3 is 15 residues. The CDR3 loop reads CASSRGVLDPYEQYF. Here the CDR3 DNA reads TGTGCCAGCAGTAGGGGCGTGCTGGATCCCTACGAGCAGTACTTC.

The chain combines TRBV5-1 with TRBJ1-2; D not certain. Trimming cost V 4 bases and J 4 bases, with 14 bases left between them. Germline V gene sequence: CDR1 SGHRS, CDR2 YFSETQ. The CDR3 extends over 14 amino acids. The CDR3 DNA sequence: TGCGCCAGCAGCCGCGAGACTCTAGGCTATGGCTACACCTTC. Protein sequence: CASSRETLGYGYTF. The variable domain in full, with the rest retrieved from reference TRBV5-1 and TRBJ1-2, is KAGVTQTPRYLIKTRGQQVTLSCSPISGHRSVSWYQQTPGQGLQFLFEYFSETQRNKGNFPGRFSGRQFSNSRSEMNVSTLELGDSALYLCASSRETLGYGYTFGSGTRLTVV.

The chain has TRBV6-5 and TRBJ1-2; 9 bases are a match to TRBD1. The V gene end was trimmed by 1 base and the J gene end by 7 bases; junction bases not matched to a gene: 7. CDR3 length: 15 amino acids. Germline V lookup: CDR1 MNHEY, CDR2 SVGAGI. The CDR3 DNA reads TGTGCCAGCAGTTACTATGGGACAGGGCCATCTGGCTACACCTTC. Its protein product is CASSYYGTGPSGYTF.

The chain has TRBV19 and TRBJ1-1; 10 bases fit TRBD1. Germline V gives CDR1 LNHDA, CDR2 SQIVND (reference sequence). The CDR3 sequence is 13 residues long. V lost 5 bases and J lost 11; bases outside the gene matches: 8. Written as DNA, the CDR3 is TGTGCCAGTAGTGGGACAGGGGACTCTCGTGCTTTCTTT. Translation: CASSGTGDSRAFF.

This clone has just a few counts. This sequence joins TRBV24-1 and TRBJ1-2; TRBD1 might be the D (5 bases). Germline CDR1 and CDR2: KGHDR and SFDVKD. The CDR3 sequence is 14 residues long. Trimming stripped 1 base from V and 8 bases from J, with 13 bases between. This chain's CDR3 is CATSDLGAALGYTF. For the CDR3, the DNA is TGTGCCACCAGTGATTTAGGGGCCGCGTTGGGCTACACCTTC.

The CDR3 DNA reads TGTGCCATCAGTGAGACGGCGGGAGGTTCCTACAATGAGCAGTTCTTC. Translated: CAISETAGGSYNEQFF. This sequence joins TRBV10-3 and TRBJ2-1; 8 bases agree with TRBD2. Looked up from germline, CDR1 is ENHRY and CDR2 is SYGVKD. J was trimmed by 1 base and V by 2 bases; bases with no gene match: 4. There are 16 residues in the CDR3.

The rearrangement links TRBV7-2 to TRBJ2-5; D is ambiguous. The germline V gene encodes CDR1 SGHTA and CDR2 FQGNSA. CDR3 size: 13 residues. V gave up 1 base and J gave up 5 bases, with 8 bases separating them. CDR3 in DNA: TGTGCCAGCAGCTTAGGCATTCGGGAGACCCAGTACTTC. Protein product: CASSLGIRETQYF.

This chain uses TRBV7-2 with TRBJ1-6, with D perhaps TRBD1 (5 bases). Germline lookup yields CDR1 SGHTA and CDR2 FQGNSA. The CDR3 totals 15 residues. The ends were cut back, 2 bases at V and 8 bases at J, with 13 bases in the middle. CDR3 sequence: CASSLNQGGDSPLHF. CDR3 nucleotide sequence: TGTGCCAGCAGCTTAAATCAGGGTGGAGATTCACCCCTCCACTTT.

This chain links TRBV19 with TRBJ1-3; D is unclear. V was pared by 1 base and J by 0 bases, with 7 bases between. The germline gives CDR1 LNHDA, CDR2 SQIVND (reference sequence). The CDR3 totals 15 residues. CDR3 in DNA: TGTGCCAGTAGTATAGCGGAGCTCTCTGGAAACACCATATATTTT. Translation: CASSIAELSGNTIYF.

This clone was counted only a few times. V gene TRBV28 combines with J gene TRBJ1-2, with 7 positions matching TRBD1. The CDR3 extends over 14 amino acids. The V gene end was trimmed by 5 bases and the J gene end by 4 bases; junction bases not matched to a gene: 7. Germline V CDR1 and CDR2: MDHEN, SYDVKM. The CDR3 here is CASSPGQRFYGYTF. CDR3 sequence (DNA): TGTGCCAGCAGTCCGGGACAGAGATTCTATGGCTACACCTTC.

The chain recombines TRBV27 with TRBJ2-3, with 8 bases identical to TRBD2. In germline, CDR1 is MNHEY, CDR2 SMNVEV (reference sequence). This CDR3 spans 16 amino acids. Germline trimming cut 2 bases from V and 2 bases from J; bases unmatched to any gene: 6. In nucleotides, the CDR3 is TGTGCCAGCAGTTTAGGGGTAGCGGGGCCCACAGATACGCAGTATTTT. Its translation is CASSLGVAGPTDTQYF.

This clone occurred many times. This sample also contains other DNA sequences that code for the same CDR3. This chain uses TRBV5-1 with TRBJ1-2, with 7 bases fitting TRBD1. V lost 2 bases and J lost 3; bases outside the gene matches: 1. Germline loops: CDR1 SGHRS, CDR2 YFSETQ. The CDR3 has 13 residues. In DNA form, the CDR3 reads TGCGCCAGCAGCTTCCAGGGGGACTATGGCTACACCTTC. This encodes CASSFQGDYGYTF.

The chain combines TRBV27 with TRBJ2-5, with no clear D. There are 12 residues in the CDR3. Germline-derived CDR1 and CDR2 are MNHEY and SMNVEV (reference sequence). The V gene lost 7 bases and the J gene lost 6 bases, with 12 bases spanning the gap. The CDR3 spells CASTPPVKTQYF. The CDR3 bases are TGTGCCAGCACTCCCCCGGTAAAGACCCAGTACTTC.

The J gene is TRBJ2-7, the V gene TRBV10-3, with 8 bases lining up with TRBD1. The CDR3 extends over 17 amino acids. V gave up 6 bases and J gave up 3 bases; unmatched junction bases: 16. Germline CDR1 is ENHRY and CDR2 is SYGVKD. The CDR3 sequence: CAISPIKTGARDYEQYF. The CDR3 coding sequence is TGTGCCATCAGCCCAATTAAGACAGGGGCGCGGGACTACGAGCAGTACTTC.

This clone was picked up a small number of times. Other DNA variants within this sample encode the same CDR3. The chain couples TRBV5-1 to TRBJ1-5; D may be TRBD1 (6 bases). V was shortened by 4 bases and J by 1 base, with 9 bases between the two germline ends. Germline CDR1 reads SGHRS; CDR2 reads YFSETQ. CDR3 length: 14 amino acids. The CDR3 spells CASSPQGSNQPQHF. The CDR3 DNA sequence: TGCGCCAGCAGCCCACAGGGCAGCAATCAGCCCCAGCATTTT.

This chain joins TRBV24-1 and TRBJ2-7; D may be TRBD2 (7 bases). This CDR3 contains 18 residues. The germline gives CDR1 KGHDR, CDR2 SFDVKD. Trimming left V 3 bases short and J 5 bases short, with 25 bases between. The CDR3 nucleotides are TGTGCCACCAGTGATATCGGAGCGGCCACGAGGGGGGGCCACGAGCAGTACTTC. This encodes CATSDIGAATRGGHEQYF.

This sequence joins TRBV28 and TRBJ2-2; TRBD1 matches at 9 bases. The germline CDR1 and CDR2 sequences are MDHEN and SYDVKM. V shed 3 bases, J shed 4 bases, and the junction held 0 bases outside the gene matches. The CDR3 contains 14 residues. In DNA form, the CDR3 reads TGTGCCAGCAGTTTGACAGGGGGCACCGGGGAGCTGTTTTTT. This encodes CASSLTGGTGELFF.

The chain's CDR3 is CASSLELEAYNEQFF. The DNA of the CDR3 is TGCGCCAGCAGCTTGGAACTAGAAGCCTACAATGAGCAGTTCTTC. The V and J genes are TRBV5-1 and TRBJ2-1; tentatively, D is TRBD2 (5 bases). The CDR3 consists of 15 residues. Trimming removed 0 bases at V and 2 bases at J, with 9 bases between. Germline V gene sequence: CDR1 SGHRS, CDR2 YFSETQ.

The V and J genes are TRBV10-3 and TRBJ1-2; 8 nucleotides agree with TRBD1. CDR3 size: 13 residues. Looked up from germline, CDR1 is ENHRY and CDR2 is SYGVKD. The V gene end was trimmed by 4 bases and the J gene end by 4 bases; junction bases not matched to a gene: 2. The CDR3 spells CAISGDRGYGYTF. The CDR3 DNA reads TGTGCCATCAGTGGCGACAGGGGCTATGGCTACACCTTC.

V gene TRBV2 combines with J gene TRBJ1-5; D call uncertain. Germline loops: CDR1 SNHLY, CDR2 FYNNEI. The CDR3 contains 17 residues. Trimming shortened V by 2 bases and J by 2 bases, and 16 bases separated the two germline ends. CDR3 region: CASSEMSVTYRNQPQHF. In DNA, the CDR3 is TGTGCCAGCAGTGAAATGTCAGTAACATACCGCAATCAGCCCCAGCATTTT.